This TCR beta chain was captured by sequencing in a study of blood T cells in healthy people across ages. V shed 5 bases, J shed 1 base, and the junction held 7 bases outside the gene matches. The CDR3 runs to 16 residues. The V gene's germline CDR1 is MNHEY and CDR2 SVGEGT. A J-beta primer mix and a sample-barcoded 5' primer were used in a second PCR of about 6 to 12 cycles. One entry per CDR3 protein results from TCRdb running MiXCR on the 5' RACE reads. Of roughly 2 million distinct CDR3 sequences in the sample, about 49% were seen once. The rearrangement joins TRBV6-2 or TRBV6-3 to TRBJ2-1; TRBD2 aligns across 8 bases. Specimen: blood. The clonotype comes from a woman aged 35 to 49 in good health. CDR3 in amino acids: CASSPFSGASYNEQFF. The CDR3 nucleotides read TGTGCCAGCAGTCCCTTTAGCGGGGCATCCTACAATGAGCAGTTCTTC.